This TCR beta chain was sequenced for a study of T cells in tuberculosis. The ends lost 4 bases at V and 5 bases at J; junction bases unmatched: 9. The CDR3 covers 15 residues. The germline CDR1 and CDR2 sequences are LGHNA and YNFKEQ. Sequencing used immunoSEQ multiplex PCR; TCRdb keeps in-frame clones, though not all of them. The sample includes 30,000 to 35,000 clones, roughly nine tenths of them seen just once. On this clone: The target antigen is unknown.

The study, taken as a whole, reports: GEM motif frequencies gave less than 75% accuracy; the GMM repertoire gave almost 90%.

The origin of this receptor is a donor aged 10-29 years with latent tuberculosis or without tuberculosis infection. The sequenced sample was PBMCs. J is TRBJ2-7 and V is TRBV4-2; TRBD2 agrees at 9 bases. The CDR3 sequence is CASSLYRVAGDEQYF. The CDR3 DNA follows: TGTGCCAGCAGCCTTTATCGGGTAGCGGGGGACGAGCAGTACTTC.